This TCR beta chain derives from a study of cytomegalovirus exposure and HLA in healthy donors. Points from the study as a whole: TCR beta V- and J-gene trimming was later associated with a missense DCLRE1C variant.

About this clone itself: What it binds is unknown.

CDR1 is SGHNT and CDR2 is YENEEA in the germline V gene. CDR3 length equals 16 residues. Trimming at V came to 1 base and at J to 4 bases, leaving 5 bases not matched to a gene. Both 60 Vbeta primers and 13 Jbeta primers went into the PCR. The data were produced by immunoSEQ multiplex PCR, yet TCRdb's version contains in-frame clones alone and is incomplete. The sample holds 150,000 to 250,000 clones; approximately 79% are singletons and the top ten take 1.5%. The rearrangement joins TRBV11-3 to TRBJ2-3; TRBD1 aligns across 10 bases. This clonotype originated in a girl aged 10-17 years in good health and CMV-seropositive. The specimen sequenced was PBMCs. CDR3 loop: CASSLGDRGGADTQYF. CDR3 in DNA: TGTGCCAGCAGCTTAGGGGACAGGGGCGGGGCAGATACGCAGTATTTT. The variable domain in full, with the rest retrieved from reference TRBV11-3 and TRBJ2-3, is EAGVVQSPRYKIIEKKQPVAFWCNPISGHNTLYWYLQNLGQGPELLIRYENEEAVDDSQLPKDRFSAERLKGVDSTLKIQPAELGDSAVYLCASSLGDRGGADTQYFGPGTRLTVL.